The 8 T cell receptor beta chains in this list originate from one sample, sequenced in a study of tumor-infiltrating lymphocytes in primary liver carcinoma. Synthesis of TCR beta cDNA was carried out from 500 ng total RNA with a constant-region primer. Researchers made the TCR beta libraries by running three nested multiplex PCR rounds with slightly modified ARM-PCR. Running 9 to 10 cycles apiece, the first two PCR rounds relied on TRBV1-TRBV30 forward primers together with a C-beta reverse primer. MiXCR, run by TCRdb on the multiplex PCR reads, gives a single entry per CDR3 protein. The sample contains fewer than 250,000 distinct CDR3 sequences, about two thirds of which appear only once. For blood RNA, unsorted whole blood served as the source, and germline DNA was extracted too. Sequenced material: peripheral blood. Receptors were obtained from a woman aged 60-75 years with primary liver carcinoma and hepatitis B virus infection.

This chain links TRBV11-2 with TRBJ2-1, with D tentatively TRBD2 (5 bases). Per the germline V gene, CDR1 is SGHAT and CDR2 is FQNNGV. This CDR3 has 18 amino acids. V dropped 0 bases and J dropped 3 bases, with 18 bases sitting between them. The CDR3 coding sequence is TGTGCCAGCAGCTTAGAGGTGAGCAGGACTTTATTCTACAATGAGCAGTTCTTC. Encoded protein: CASSLEVSRTLFYNEQFF.

This clonotype showed up just a few times. One junction end disagrees with the germline gene, perhaps due to a read error. The V call is TRBV11-2, the J call TRBJ2-1; 8 nucleotides match TRBD2. Germline lookup yields CDR1 SGHAT and CDR2 FQNNGV. This CDR3 spans 15 amino acids. The CDR3 nucleotides read TGTGTCAGCCGTGGGACTAGTGGGAGTTACAATGAACAGTTCTTC. It is translated as CVSRGTSGSYNEQFF.

With respect to this clonotype: The junction does not match germline at one end; this may be a read error. The rearrangement links TRBV12-3 or TRBV12-4 to TRBJ1-4; D is uncertain. This CDR3 contains 14 residues. The CDR3 nucleotides read TGTACCAGCAGTTGGCAGACAACTAATGAAAGACTGTTTTTT. It yields the protein CTSSWQTTNERLFF.

This clonotype was recorded once. This may arise from a read error, as a much more abundant clone is one base away. The chain uses TRBV10-2 and TRBJ2-7; D remains unclear. Germline V lookup: CDR1 WSHSY, CDR2 SAAADI. The V and J ends lost 5 bases and 3 bases respectively, with 14 bases between them. CDR3 length: 14 amino acids. CDR3 sequence: CASSLGNRDYEQYF. CDR3 nucleotide sequence: TGCGCCAGCAGTCTGGGGAATAGGGACTACGAGCAGTACTTC.

Regarding this clonotype: One base away lies a much larger clone, so this may be a sequencing read error. V usage is TRBV12-3 or TRBV12-4 and J usage is TRBJ2-2, with D hard to call. V lost 4 bases to trimming and J lost 1 base, with 13 bases between them. CDR3 length: 16 residues. In nucleotides, the CDR3 is TGTGCCAGCAGTTCCCCCTCATGGGTGAACACCGGGGAGCTGTTTTTT. This sequence encodes CASSSPSWVNTGELFF.

Concerning this clonotype: The junction departs from germline at one end; a sequencing error may be responsible. V and J are TRBV11-2 and TRBJ1-1, with 7 bases matching TRBD1. The CDR3 totals 13 residues. Germline V CDR1 and CDR2: SGHAT, FQNNGV. DNA for the CDR3: TGTGCCAGCCGGGACAGAGATCACAGTGAGGCTCTCTTT. Encoded protein: CASRDRDHSEALF.

This clonotype was counted once. A much more abundant neighbour one base away suggests this may be a read error. The rearrangement uses TRBV6-1 and TRBJ1-2; D is perhaps TRBD1 (6 bases). There are 16 residues in the CDR3. CDR1 MNHNS and CDR2 SASEGT come from the germline V gene. With 9 bases removed from V and 4 bases from J, the gap between germline ends came to 24 bases. CDR3 bases: TGTGCCAGAACAGCCACCGTTGGGGGCGCGCTCTATGGCTACACCTTC. Protein product: CARTATVGGALYGYTF.

This clonotype has just a few counts. The chain employs TRBV5-1 and TRBJ2-1; 8 bases map to TRBD2. V lost 6 bases and J lost 3; bases outside the gene matches: 5. This CDR3 spans 14 amino acids. Germline lookup yields CDR1 SGHRS and CDR2 YFSETQ. The CDR3 coding sequence is TGCGCCAGCATAGCGGGACCGAACTACAATGAGCAGTTCTTC. Its translation is CASIAGPNYNEQFF.